In its sample, the clone carrying this T cell receptor beta chain was seen many times. The antigen remains unidentified. The read comes to an end 3 residues before the CDR3 does, leaving the germline J gene to fill in the end. This sample is part of a study of T cell clonality in common variable immunodeficiency. Study-wide results and caveats: Fewer deletions and N-nucleotide insertions were reportedly seen in common variable immunodeficiency TCR beta sequences. T cell subpopulation sequencing would be needed to explain CVID clonality. CVID patient heterogeneity limited repertoire-clinical complication correlations.

The assay was immunoSEQ multiplex PCR, and TCRdb's table has in-frame clones only and misses some. Recorded here are tens of thousands of clones, with no singletons, and the ten leading clones hold roughly 6.2%. Germline V gene lookup returns CDR1 LNHDA and CDR2 SQIVND (reference sequence). The germline V and J ends were trimmed by 2 bases and 0 bases, with 4 bases remaining between them. The CDR3 has 14 residues. Blood samples were heparinized, about 5 to 9 ml per donor. This sequence was found in a person aged 18 to 70 in good health. The chain has TRBV19 and TRBJ2-2; no definite D call. Sequenced material: peripheral blood mononuclear cells. The CDR3 bases that were read are TGTGCCAGTAGTATATTTACGAACACCGGGGAG. Protein sequence: CASSIFTNTGE. The full-length CDR3 reads as CASSIFTNTGELFF.